This TCR beta chain derives from a study of PD-L1 blockade in urothelial cancer. Overall study context: Peripheral blood specimens exhibited a median yield of about 140,000 T cells.

Synthetic TCR analog templates were spiked into all PCRs individually. Here immunoSEQ multiplex PCR was the method, and the copy in TCRdb shows in-frame clones only, minus some. Of 15,000 to 20,000 clones listed, approximately 83% were seen once; the top ten hold 1.7%. Time point defined: peripheral blood 6 weeks after treatment start. Samples were collected from each patient before treatment and during treatment. Each patient gave between 1 and 8 of them in total. Per the germline V gene, CDR1 is MNHNS and CDR2 is SASEGT. The CDR3 loop spans 17 amino acids. Trimming removed 2 bases at V and 0 bases at J, with 16 bases between. On this clone itself: Its specificity is unknown.

Findings and limits, study-wide: Below-median pretreatment blood TCR clonality was a predictor of better survival.

The rearrangement joins TRBV6-1 to TRBJ1-1, with a tentative D call TRBD1 (6 bases). This sequence originates from a man in his fifties with urothelial cancer. The source material was PBMCs, sampled around atezolizumab (anti-PD-L1) treatment. The CDR3 protein is CASSERVTTGMNTEAFF. In DNA, the CDR3 is TGTGCCAGCAGTGAAAGGGTAACAACAGGGATGAACACTGAAGCTTTCTTT.